This is a list of T cell receptor beta chains from one sample in a study of shared clonotypes between healthy human individuals. The data were produced by immunoSEQ multiplex PCR, yet TCRdb's version contains in-frame clones alone and is incomplete. The data show some 980,000 clones, 60% to 85% seen once. Sequencing was done on a sample of memory CD4+ T cells sorted from blood. The origin of the receptors is a man aged 18-30 years in good health. Each CDR3 is given with its conserved first and last residue. The order of the fields is D gene, V gene, clone size, J gene, CDR3 protein, CDR3 DNA. A D gene is named only where the DNA matches it firmly. The size entry is marked missing in some rows and otherwise reads once, few, many or a size class.

d_call: TRBD1; v_call: TRBV4-1; clone_size: .; j_call: TRBJ1-5; cdr3_aa: CASSQDGTGGNQPQHF; cdr3_nt: TGCGCCAGCAGCCAAGATGGGACAGGTGGCAATCAGCCCCAGCATTTT
d_call: .; v_call: TRBV2; clone_size: .; j_call: TRBJ1-1; cdr3_aa: CASSPNPGYTEAFF; cdr3_nt: TGTGCCAGCAGTCCGAATCCGGGGTACACTGAAGCTTTCTTT
d_call: .; v_call: TRBV25-1; clone_size: .; j_call: TRBJ2-6; cdr3_aa: CASSLGGAGANVLTF; cdr3_nt: TGTGCCAGCAGCTTAGGAGGCGCCGGGGCCAACGTCCTGACTTTC
d_call: .; v_call: TRBV30; clone_size: .; j_call: TRBJ1-3; cdr3_aa: CAWSVFEYTIYF; cdr3_nt: TGTGCCTGGAGTGTATTCGAGTACACCATATATTTT
d_call: .; v_call: TRBV30; clone_size: .; j_call: TRBJ2-7; cdr3_aa: CAWSPSYEQYF; cdr3_nt: TGTGCCTGGAGTCCTAGCTACGAGCAGTACTTC
d_call: TRBD1; v_call: TRBV10-3; clone_size: .; j_call: TRBJ1-4; cdr3_aa: CAISGQGPGEKLFF; cdr3_nt: TGTGCCATCAGTGGACAGGGGCCTGGTGAAAAACTGTTTTTT
d_call: .; v_call: TRBV7-3; clone_size: many; j_call: TRBJ1-5; cdr3_aa: CASSLRQGHQPQHF; cdr3_nt: TGTGCCAGCAGCTTAAGACAAGGACATCAGCCCCAGCATTTT
d_call: .; v_call: TRBV2; clone_size: .; j_call: TRBJ2-2; cdr3_aa: CASSEDRRTGELFF; cdr3_nt: TGTGCCAGCAGTGAAGATCGCAGAACCGGGGAGCTGTTTTTT
d_call: TRBD1; v_call: TRBV5-6; clone_size: .; j_call: TRBJ1-2; cdr3_aa: CASSSTRGKGNYGYTF; cdr3_nt: TGTGCCAGCAGCTCAACCAGGGGGAAGGGGAACTATGGCTACACCTTC
d_call: .; v_call: TRBV18; clone_size: .; j_call: TRBJ1-3; cdr3_aa: CASSPEGGGNTIYF; cdr3_nt: TGTGCCAGCTCACCAGAAGGCGGGGGAAACACCATATATTTT
d_call: TRBD2; v_call: TRBV5-6; clone_size: .; j_call: TRBJ2-3; cdr3_aa: CASSLQRGGHGDTQYF; cdr3_nt: TGTGCCAGCAGCTTACAGCGGGGGGGCCACGGAGATACGCAGTATTTT
d_call: .; v_call: TRBV5-6; clone_size: .; j_call: TRBJ1-2; cdr3_aa: CASSIAGVSFYGYTF; cdr3_nt: TGTGCCAGCAGCATCGCAGGGGTTTCCTTCTATGGCTACACCTTC
d_call: .; v_call: TRBV15; clone_size: once; j_call: TRBJ1-2; cdr3_aa: CATSPPGRSNYGYTF; cdr3_nt: TGTGCCACCAGCCCCCCAGGGCGGTCTAACTATGGCTACACCTTC
d_call: .; v_call: TRBV7-9; clone_size: .; j_call: TRBJ1-1; cdr3_aa: CASSQSPNTEAFF; cdr3_nt: TGTGCCAGCAGCCAGAGCCCGAACACTGAAGCTTTCTTT
d_call: TRBD1; v_call: TRBV28; clone_size: .; j_call: TRBJ1-6; cdr3_aa: CASSAGQGYNSPLHF; cdr3_nt: TGTGCCAGCAGTGCGGGACAGGGCTATAATTCACCCCTCCACTTT
d_call: .; v_call: TRBV18; clone_size: .; j_call: TRBJ2-5; cdr3_aa: CASSPWQETQYF; cdr3_nt: TGTGCCAGCTCACCATGGCAAGAGACCCAGTACTTC
d_call: TRBD1; v_call: TRBV28; clone_size: .; j_call: TRBJ1-6; cdr3_aa: CASREGQGASYNSPLHF; cdr3_nt: TGTGCCAGCAGGGAGGGACAGGGGGCTTCCTATAATTCACCCCTCCACTTT
d_call: TRBD1; v_call: TRBV5-4; clone_size: .; j_call: TRBJ2-7; cdr3_aa: CASSRTGQGISYEQYF; cdr3_nt: TGTGCCAGCAGCCGTACGGGACAGGGGATTTCCTACGAGCAGTACTTC
d_call: .; v_call: TRBV28; clone_size: .; j_call: TRBJ2-7; cdr3_aa: CASSPYHTYEQYF; cdr3_nt: TGTGCCAGCAGTCCTTATCACACCTACGAGCAGTACTTC
d_call: .; v_call: TRBV10-3; clone_size: .; j_call: TRBJ2-3; cdr3_aa: CAISPLGGDTQYF; cdr3_nt: TGTGCCATCAGTCCCCTGGGGGGAGATACGCAGTATTTT
d_call: .; v_call: TRBV5-1; clone_size: .; j_call: TRBJ1-1; cdr3_aa: CASSSGGTEGTEAFF; cdr3_nt: TGCGCCAGCAGCTCCGGCGGGACGGAGGGGACTGAAGCTTTCTTT
d_call: .; v_call: TRBV29-1; clone_size: few; j_call: TRBJ2-2; cdr3_aa: CSVDLPLVTGELFF; cdr3_nt: TGCAGCGTTGATCTCCCCTTGGTCACCGGGGAGCTGTTTTTT
d_call: TRBD1; v_call: TRBV5-1; clone_size: .; j_call: TRBJ2-7; cdr3_aa: CASSETGGPYEQYF; cdr3_nt: TGCGCCAGCAGCGAGACAGGGGGCCCCTACGAGCAGTACTTC
d_call: .; v_call: TRBV13; clone_size: .; j_call: TRBJ2-7; cdr3_aa: CASLKRFWMSGEQYF; cdr3_nt: TGTGCCAGCTTAAAGAGGTTCTGGATGTCGGGGGAGCAGTACTTC
d_call: TRBD1; v_call: TRBV5-1; clone_size: .; j_call: TRBJ1-6; cdr3_aa: CASSLQTGGSNNSPLHF; cdr3_nt: TGCGCCAGCAGCTTACAGACAGGGGGCTCTAATAATTCACCCCTCCACTTT
d_call: .; v_call: TRBV9; clone_size: once; j_call: TRBJ2-2; cdr3_aa: CASSVSTNTGELFF; cdr3_nt: TGTGCCAGCAGCGTCAGCACGAACACCGGGGAGCTGTTTTTT
d_call: TRBD1; v_call: TRBV6-5; clone_size: .; j_call: TRBJ1-2; cdr3_aa: CASRGTGDGSGYTF; cdr3_nt: TGTGCCAGCAGGGGTACAGGGGATGGCTCTGGCTACACCTTC
d_call: .; v_call: TRBV5-1; clone_size: .; j_call: TRBJ2-3; cdr3_aa: CASSLSGGGDTQYF; cdr3_nt: TGCGCCAGCAGCTTGAGTGGCGGTGGAGATACGCAGTATTTT
d_call: .; v_call: TRBV6-1; clone_size: .; j_call: TRBJ1-3; cdr3_aa: CASGGGTGNTIYF; cdr3_nt: TGTGCCAGTGGGGGGGGGACTGGAAACACCATATATTTT
d_call: TRBD2; v_call: TRBV7-8; clone_size: .; j_call: TRBJ2-3; cdr3_aa: CASSPSGWSQYF; cdr3_nt: TGTGCCAGCAGCCCTAGCGGGTGGTCGCAGTATTTT
d_call: .; v_call: TRBV12-5; clone_size: .; j_call: TRBJ1-6; cdr3_aa: CASGLVGQLIHF; cdr3_nt: TGTGCTAGTGGTTTGGTAGGGCAGTTAATCCACTTT
d_call: .; v_call: TRBV29-1; clone_size: .; j_call: TRBJ2-7; cdr3_aa: CSVAWDYEQYF; cdr3_nt: TGCAGCGTTGCGTGGGACTACGAGCAGTACTTC
d_call: .; v_call: TRBV5-4; clone_size: .; j_call: TRBJ2-2; cdr3_aa: CASSLVAGHTGELFF; cdr3_nt: TGTGCCAGCAGCTTGGTAGCAGGACACACCGGGGAGCTGTTTTTT
d_call: .; v_call: TRBV6-5; clone_size: .; j_call: TRBJ2-3; cdr3_aa: CASSLVQTTDTQYF; cdr3_nt: TGTGCCAGCAGTTTAGTTCAGACCACAGATACGCAGTATTTT
d_call: .; v_call: TRBV2; clone_size: .; j_call: TRBJ1-6; cdr3_aa: CASSEDRTDSPLHF; cdr3_nt: TGTGCCAGCAGTGAAGACAGGACGGATTCACCCCTCCACTTT
d_call: .; v_call: TRBV6-5; clone_size: .; j_call: TRBJ1-4; cdr3_aa: CASSYGAGQAVEKLFF; cdr3_nt: TGTGCCAGCAGTTACGGCGCGGGACAAGCTGTCGAAAAACTGTTTTTT
d_call: .; v_call: TRBV7-2; clone_size: .; j_call: TRBJ2-7; cdr3_aa: CASSLALGFSVGYEQYF; cdr3_nt: TGTGCCAGCAGCTTAGCGCTTGGGTTTTCGGTGGGGTACGAGCAGTACTTC
d_call: TRBD1; v_call: TRBV28; clone_size: .; j_call: TRBJ1-1; cdr3_aa: CASREGTGDGVGMVGMNTEAFF; cdr3_nt: TGTGCCAGCAGGGAGGGGACAGGGGATGGGGTGGGGATGGTGGGCATGAACACTGAAGCTTTCTTT
d_call: .; v_call: TRBV5-1; clone_size: .; j_call: TRBJ2-1; cdr3_aa: CASSFRQGGLDEQFF; cdr3_nt: TGCGCCAGCAGCTTTAGGCAGGGGGGCCTCGATGAGCAGTTCTTC
d_call: .; v_call: TRBV5-1; clone_size: .; j_call: TRBJ1-6; cdr3_aa: CASSPEQLLNSPLHF; cdr3_nt: TGCGCCAGCAGCCCGGAACAGCTACTTAATTCACCCCTCCACTTT
d_call: .; v_call: TRBV12-5; clone_size: .; j_call: TRBJ2-1; cdr3_aa: CASGLPFRLLSYNEQFF; cdr3_nt: TGTGCTAGTGGTTTGCCCTTCCGGCTACTCTCCTACAATGAGCAGTTCTTC
d_call: .; v_call: TRBV18; clone_size: .; j_call: TRBJ2-5; cdr3_aa: CASSPPLQETQYF; cdr3_nt: TGTGCCAGCTCACCACCTCTTCAGGAGACCCAGTACTTC
d_call: TRBD2; v_call: TRBV7-2; clone_size: few; j_call: TRBJ2-1; cdr3_aa: CASSSGLAREQFF; cdr3_nt: TGTGCCAGCAGCTCGGGACTAGCAAGAGAGCAGTTCTTC
d_call: TRBD2; v_call: TRBV6-1; clone_size: many; j_call: TRBJ2-3; cdr3_aa: CASSEPSGGDTQYF; cdr3_nt: TGTGCCAGCAGTGAGCCTAGCGGGGGTGATACGCAGTATTTT
d_call: .; v_call: TRBV30; clone_size: many; j_call: TRBJ2-6; cdr3_aa: CAWTPGAGNSGANVLTF; cdr3_nt: TGTGCCTGGACCCCAGGGGCAGGAAACTCTGGGGCCAACGTCCTGACTTTC
d_call: .; v_call: TRBV7-9; clone_size: .; j_call: TRBJ2-2; cdr3_aa: CASSPNTGELFF; cdr3_nt: TGTGCCAGCAGCCCCAACACCGGGGAGCTGTTTTTT
d_call: TRBD1; v_call: TRBV28; clone_size: .; j_call: TRBJ1-5; cdr3_aa: CASSFVQGAEQPQHF; cdr3_nt: TGTGCCAGCAGTTTCGTTCAGGGGGCGGAACAGCCCCAGCATTTT
d_call: .; v_call: TRBV2; clone_size: .; j_call: TRBJ2-7; cdr3_aa: CASMGFSYEQYF; cdr3_nt: TGTGCCAGCATGGGCTTCTCCTACGAGCAGTACTTC
d_call: .; v_call: TRBV2; clone_size: once; j_call: TRBJ2-1; cdr3_aa: CASSELGSYNEQFF; cdr3_nt: TGTGCCAGCAGTGAACTAGGATCCTACAATGAGCAGTTCTTC
d_call: TRBD1; v_call: TRBV10-3; clone_size: .; j_call: TRBJ2-1; cdr3_aa: CAISPGQGSNEQFF; cdr3_nt: TGTGCCATCAGTCCTGGACAGGGCTCCAATGAGCAGTTCTTC
d_call: .; v_call: TRBV30; clone_size: few; j_call: TRBJ2-6; cdr3_aa: CAWSVISGYSGANVLTF; cdr3_nt: TGTGCCTGGAGTGTAATCTCAGGGTACTCTGGGGCCAACGTCCTGACTTTC
d_call: TRBD2; v_call: TRBV6-6; clone_size: .; j_call: TRBJ2-7; cdr3_aa: CASSSRAGVNEQYF; cdr3_nt: TGTGCCAGCAGTTCGCGAGCGGGAGTGAACGAGCAGTACTTC
d_call: .; v_call: TRBV4-3; clone_size: .; j_call: TRBJ2-2; cdr3_aa: CASSQGGSSVTGELFF; cdr3_nt: TGCGCCAGCAGCCAAGGCGGCTCTAGCGTCACCGGGGAGCTGTTTTTT
d_call: .; v_call: TRBV25-1; clone_size: .; j_call: TRBJ1-1; cdr3_aa: CASSNQENTEAFF; cdr3_nt: TGTGCCAGCAGCAACCAGGAAAACACTGAAGCTTTCTTT
d_call: .; v_call: TRBV11-2; clone_size: .; j_call: TRBJ2-7; cdr3_aa: CASSLVGKGGSYEQYF; cdr3_nt: TGTGCCAGCAGCTTAGTGGGGAAGGGGGGCTCCTACGAGCAGTACTTC